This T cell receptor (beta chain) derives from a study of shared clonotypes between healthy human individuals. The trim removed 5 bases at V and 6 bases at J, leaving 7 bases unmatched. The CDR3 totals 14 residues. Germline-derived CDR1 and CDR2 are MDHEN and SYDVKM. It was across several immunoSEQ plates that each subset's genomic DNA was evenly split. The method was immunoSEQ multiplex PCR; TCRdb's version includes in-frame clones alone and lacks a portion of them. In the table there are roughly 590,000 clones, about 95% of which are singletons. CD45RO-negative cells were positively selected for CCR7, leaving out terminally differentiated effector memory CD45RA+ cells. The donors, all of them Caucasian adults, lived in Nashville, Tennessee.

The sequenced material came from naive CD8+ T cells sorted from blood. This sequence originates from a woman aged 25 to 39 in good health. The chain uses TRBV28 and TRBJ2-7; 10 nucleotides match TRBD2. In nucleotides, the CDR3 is TGTGCCAGCAGTCTTGGGGGACTAGCGCGCGAGCAGTACTTC. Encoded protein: CASSLGGLAREQYF.